What follows is one TCR beta chain and its context. The source of the sample is a study of tumor-infiltrating lymphocytes in oesophageal squamous cell carcinoma. One entry per CDR3 protein results from TCRdb running MiXCR on the PCR reads. The sample consists of fewer than 15,000 distinct CDR3 sequences, less than 65% of them appearing once. This TCR came from a male donor with esophageal squamous cell carcinoma. Sequencing was done on a sample of esophageal tumor tissue.

The CDR3 spells CASRLRQGPNEKLFF. The CDR3 region has the DNA TGTGCCAGCAGATTGCGACAGGGTCCTAATGAAAAACTGTTTTTT. The chain employs TRBV28 and TRBJ1-4; 7 bases map to TRBD1. Per germline, CDR1 MDHEN and CDR2 SYDVKM. The CDR3 spans 15 residues. J was trimmed by 3 bases and V by 6 bases; bases with no gene match: 7. The variable domain in full, completed from reference TRBV28 and TRBJ1-4, reads DVKVTQSSRYLVKRTGEKVFLECVQDMDHENMFWYRQDPGLGLRLIYFSYDVKMKEKGDIPEGYSVSREKKERFSLILESASTNQTSMYLCASRLRQGPNEKLFFGSGTQLSVL.